The TCR beta chain described here comes from a study of blood T cell repertoires in COVID-19. TCRdb keeps only in-frame clones here, not all; method: immunoSEQ multiplex PCR. The sample records some 200,000 clones, around 80% being singletons. Trimming cost V 7 bases and J 4 bases; bases outside gene matches: 9. The CDR3 length is 14 residues. CDR1 is LGHDT, CDR2 YNNKEL, per germline (reference sequence). Sample: peripheral blood. The sequence derives from a woman in her thirties or forties with acute or convalescent COVID-19. The chain couples TRBV3-1 (or the pseudogene TRBV3-2) to TRBJ1-2, with 7 bases aligning to TRBD1. The CDR3: CASTRQGVSYGYTF. CDR3 nucleotides: TGTGCCAGCACCCGGCAGGGGGTGAGCTATGGCTACACCTTC.